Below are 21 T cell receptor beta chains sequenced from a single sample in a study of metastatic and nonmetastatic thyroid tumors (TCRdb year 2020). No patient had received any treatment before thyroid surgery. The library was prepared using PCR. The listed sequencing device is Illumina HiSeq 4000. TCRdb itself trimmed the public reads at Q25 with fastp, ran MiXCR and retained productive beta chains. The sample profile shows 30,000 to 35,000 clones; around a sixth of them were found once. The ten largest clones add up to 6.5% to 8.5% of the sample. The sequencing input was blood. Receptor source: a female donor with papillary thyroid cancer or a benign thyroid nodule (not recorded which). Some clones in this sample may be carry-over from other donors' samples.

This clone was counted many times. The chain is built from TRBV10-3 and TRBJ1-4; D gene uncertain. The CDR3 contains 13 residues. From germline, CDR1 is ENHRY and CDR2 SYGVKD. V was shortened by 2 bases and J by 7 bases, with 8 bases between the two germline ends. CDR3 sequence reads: CAISEMKGEKLFF. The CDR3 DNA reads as TGTGCCATCAGTGAGATGAAGGGTGAAAAACTGTTTTTT.

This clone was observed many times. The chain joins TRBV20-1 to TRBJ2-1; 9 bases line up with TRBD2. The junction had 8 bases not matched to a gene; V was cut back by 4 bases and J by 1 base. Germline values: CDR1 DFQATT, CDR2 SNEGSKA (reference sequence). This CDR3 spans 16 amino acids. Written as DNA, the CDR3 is TGCAGTGCTAACCCGACTAGCGGCATTTCCTACAATGAGCAGTTCTTC. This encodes CSANPTSGISYNEQFF.

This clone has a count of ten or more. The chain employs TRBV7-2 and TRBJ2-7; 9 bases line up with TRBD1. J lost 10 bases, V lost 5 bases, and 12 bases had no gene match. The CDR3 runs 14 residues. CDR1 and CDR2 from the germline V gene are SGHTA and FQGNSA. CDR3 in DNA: TGTGCCAGCAGCCCCAACTCCGGGACAGGGACTCAGTACTTC. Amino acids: CASSPNSGTGTQYF.

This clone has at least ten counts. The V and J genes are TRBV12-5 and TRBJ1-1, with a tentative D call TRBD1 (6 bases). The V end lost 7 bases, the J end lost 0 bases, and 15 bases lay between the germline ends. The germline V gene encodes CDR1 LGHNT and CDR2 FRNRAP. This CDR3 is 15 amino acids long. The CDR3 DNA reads TGTGCTAGTGACCAACAGGGCGTTATGAACACTGAAGCTTTCTTT. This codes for CASDQQGVMNTEAFF.

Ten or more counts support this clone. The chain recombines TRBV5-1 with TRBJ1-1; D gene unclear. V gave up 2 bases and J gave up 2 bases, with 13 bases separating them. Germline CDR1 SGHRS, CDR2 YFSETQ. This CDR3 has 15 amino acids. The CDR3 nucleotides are TGCGCCAGCAGCTTTAGTACCAATTCTAACACTGAAGCTTTCTTT. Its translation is CASSFSTNSNTEAFF.

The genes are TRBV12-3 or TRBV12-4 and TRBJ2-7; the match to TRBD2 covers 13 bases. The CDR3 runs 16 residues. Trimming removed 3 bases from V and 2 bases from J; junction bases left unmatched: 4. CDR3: CASSFSGTSGTYEQYF. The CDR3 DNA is TGTGCCAGCAGTTTTTCCGGGACTAGCGGGACCTACGAGCAGTACTTC.

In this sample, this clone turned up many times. The CDR3 DNA sequence: TGTGCCAGCAGCCCAATACAATTAAGGAGGGCAGATACGCAGTATTTT. Protein: CASSPIQLRRADTQYF. V gene TRBV7-8 combines with J gene TRBJ2-3; the D gene is possibly TRBD2 (6 bases). This CDR3 has 16 amino acids. Germline V gives CDR1 SGHVS, CDR2 FQNEAQ. Trimming stripped 5 bases from V and 4 bases from J, with 19 bases between.

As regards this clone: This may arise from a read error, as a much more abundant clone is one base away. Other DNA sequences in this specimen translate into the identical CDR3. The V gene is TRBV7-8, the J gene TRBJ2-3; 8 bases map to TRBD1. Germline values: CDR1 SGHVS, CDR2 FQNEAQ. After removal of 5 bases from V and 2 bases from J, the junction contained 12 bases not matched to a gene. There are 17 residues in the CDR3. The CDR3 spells CASSRRTGTAHTDTQYF. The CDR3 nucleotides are TGTGCCAGCAGCCGGAGGACAGGGACGGCTCACACAGATACGCAGTATTTT.

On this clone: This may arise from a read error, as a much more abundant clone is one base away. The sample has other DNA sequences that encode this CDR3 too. CDR3 residues: CASSRTSGRLGDGQYF. The CDR3 DNA reads TGTGCCAGCAGTCGGACTAGCGGGAGGCTAGGAGATGGTCAGTATTTT. The V call is TRBV4-2, the J call TRBJ2-3; 14 nucleotides align to TRBD2. The V and J ends lost 6 bases and 12 bases, in that order; junction bases with no gene match: 14. This CDR3 comprises 16 residues. The V gene's germline CDR1 is LGHNA and CDR2 YNFKEQ.

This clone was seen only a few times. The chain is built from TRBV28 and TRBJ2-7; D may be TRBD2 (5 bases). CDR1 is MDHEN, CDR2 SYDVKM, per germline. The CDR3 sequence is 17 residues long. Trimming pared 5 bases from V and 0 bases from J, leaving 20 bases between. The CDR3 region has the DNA TGTGCCAGCAGTGGCCCCCGGTCGGGAAGATCCTCCTACGAGCAGTACTTC. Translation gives CASSGPRSGRSSYEQYF.

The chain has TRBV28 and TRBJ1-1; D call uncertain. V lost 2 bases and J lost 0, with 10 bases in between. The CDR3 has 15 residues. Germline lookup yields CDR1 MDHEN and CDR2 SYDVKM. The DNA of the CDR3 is TGTGCCAGCAGTTTACCCTCGGGGATGAACACTGAAGCTTTCTTT. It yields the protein CASSLPSGMNTEAFF.

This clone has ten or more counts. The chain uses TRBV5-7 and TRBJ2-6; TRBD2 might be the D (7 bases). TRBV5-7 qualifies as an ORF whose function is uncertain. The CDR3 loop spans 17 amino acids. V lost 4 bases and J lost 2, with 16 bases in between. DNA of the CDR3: TGTGCCAGCAGCCCTCCCATCGGGGGGCCTGGGGCCAACGTCCTGACTTTC. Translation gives CASSPPIGGPGANVLTF.

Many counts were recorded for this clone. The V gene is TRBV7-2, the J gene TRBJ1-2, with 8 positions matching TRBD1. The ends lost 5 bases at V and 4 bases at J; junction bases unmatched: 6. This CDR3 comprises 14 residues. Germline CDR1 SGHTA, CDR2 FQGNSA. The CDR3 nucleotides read TGTGCCAGCAGCGTTGACAGGGGCCCCTATGGCTACACCTTC. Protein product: CASSVDRGPYGYTF.

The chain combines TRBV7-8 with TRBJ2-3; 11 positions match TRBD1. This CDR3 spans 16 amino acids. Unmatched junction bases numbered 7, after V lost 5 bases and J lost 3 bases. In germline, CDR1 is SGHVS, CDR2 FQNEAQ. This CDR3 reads CASSARDRGMTDTQYF. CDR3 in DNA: TGTGCCAGCAGCGCCCGGGACAGGGGGATGACAGATACGCAGTATTTT.

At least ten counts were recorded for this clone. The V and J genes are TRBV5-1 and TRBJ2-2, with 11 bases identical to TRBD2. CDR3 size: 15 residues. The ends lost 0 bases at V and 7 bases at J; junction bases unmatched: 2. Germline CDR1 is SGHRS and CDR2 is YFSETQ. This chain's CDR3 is CASSLGGTSGGELFF. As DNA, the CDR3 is TGCGCCAGCAGCTTGGGGGGGACTAGCGGCGGGGAGCTGTTTTTT. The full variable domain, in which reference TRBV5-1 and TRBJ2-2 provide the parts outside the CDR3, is KAGVTQTPRYLIKTRGQQVTLSCSPISGHRSVSWYQQTPGQGLQFLFEYFSETQRNKGNFPGRFSGRQFSNSRSEMNVSTLELGDSALYLCASSLGGTSGGELFFGEGSRLTVL.

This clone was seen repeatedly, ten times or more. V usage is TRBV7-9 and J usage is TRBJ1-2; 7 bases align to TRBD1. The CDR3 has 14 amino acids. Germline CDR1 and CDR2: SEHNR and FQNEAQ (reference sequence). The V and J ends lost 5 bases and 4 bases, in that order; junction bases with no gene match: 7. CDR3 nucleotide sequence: TGTGCCAGCAGCGGGGGGGACAGCTTCTATGGCTACACCTTC. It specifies CASSGGDSFYGYTF.

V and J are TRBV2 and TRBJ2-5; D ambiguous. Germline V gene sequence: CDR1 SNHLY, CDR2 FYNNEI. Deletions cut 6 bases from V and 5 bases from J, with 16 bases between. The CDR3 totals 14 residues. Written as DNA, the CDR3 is TGTGCCAGCAGCCCAATTACGATTCTGGAGACCCAGTACTTC. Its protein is CASSPITILETQYF.

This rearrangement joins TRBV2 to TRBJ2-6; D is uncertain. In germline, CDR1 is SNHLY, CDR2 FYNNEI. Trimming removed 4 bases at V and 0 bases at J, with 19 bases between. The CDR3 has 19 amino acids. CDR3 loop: CASSGLSPTVTSGANVLTF. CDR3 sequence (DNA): TGTGCCAGCAGTGGCCTATCCCCAACGGTGACCTCTGGGGCCAACGTCCTGACTTTC.

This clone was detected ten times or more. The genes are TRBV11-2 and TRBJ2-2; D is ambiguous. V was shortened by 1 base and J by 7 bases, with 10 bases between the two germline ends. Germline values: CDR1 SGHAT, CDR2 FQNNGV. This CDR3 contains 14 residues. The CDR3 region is CASSLVPSVGELFF. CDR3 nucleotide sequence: TGTGCCAGCAGCTTAGTACCCTCCGTCGGGGAGCTGTTTTTT.

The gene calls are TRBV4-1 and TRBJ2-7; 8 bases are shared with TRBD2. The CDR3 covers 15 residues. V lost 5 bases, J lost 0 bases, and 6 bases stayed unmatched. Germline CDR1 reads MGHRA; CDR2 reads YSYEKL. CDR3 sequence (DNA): TGCGCCAGCAGCTCGCTAGCGGGTAGCTCCTACGAGCAGTACTTC. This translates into CASSSLAGSSYEQYF.

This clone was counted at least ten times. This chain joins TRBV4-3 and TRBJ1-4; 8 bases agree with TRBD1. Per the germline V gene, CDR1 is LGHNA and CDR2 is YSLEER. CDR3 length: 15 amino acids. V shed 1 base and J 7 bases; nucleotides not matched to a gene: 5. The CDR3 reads CASSQAGGLSEKLFF. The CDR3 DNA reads TGCGCCAGCAGCCAAGCAGGGGGCTTAAGTGAAAAACTGTTTTTT.